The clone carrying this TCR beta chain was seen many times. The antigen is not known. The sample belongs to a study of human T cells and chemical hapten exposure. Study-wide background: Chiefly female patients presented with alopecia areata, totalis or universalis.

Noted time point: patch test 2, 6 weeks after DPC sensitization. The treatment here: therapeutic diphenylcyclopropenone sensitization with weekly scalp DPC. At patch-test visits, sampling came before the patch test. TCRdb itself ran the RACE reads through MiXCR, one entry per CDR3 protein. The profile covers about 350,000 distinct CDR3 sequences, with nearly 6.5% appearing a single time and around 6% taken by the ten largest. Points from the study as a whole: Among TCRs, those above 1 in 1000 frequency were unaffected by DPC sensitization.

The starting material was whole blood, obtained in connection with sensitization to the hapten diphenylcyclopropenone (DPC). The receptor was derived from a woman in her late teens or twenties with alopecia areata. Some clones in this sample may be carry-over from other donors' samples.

Here the CDR3 reads CASSFRTGEKLFF. The CDR3, as DNA: TGTGCCAGCAGTTTCCGGACAGGAGAAAAACTGTTTTTT. This sequence joins TRBV12-3 or TRBV12-4 and TRBJ1-4, with 7 bases matching TRBD1. V shed 3 bases, J shed 8 bases, and the junction held 3 bases outside the gene matches. CDR3 length equals 13 residues.